A selection of T cell receptor beta chains follows, all from one sample in a study of T cells in Graves' hyperthyroidism and ophthalmopathy. TCRdb re-analysed the multiplex PCR reads in MiXCR, keeping a single row per CDR3 protein. The data show 450,000 to 700,000 distinct CDR3 sequences, just over 45% seen once. Sequencing was done on a sample of peripheral blood or thyroid tissue (not recorded which). These receptors all stem from an adult woman with Graves' disease, either hyperthyroidism or ophthalmopathy (not recorded which). CDR3s include the opening cysteine and the closing phenylalanine or tryptophan. D genes are given only for firm matches. Expanded clones are given a class, and other clones once, few, many or no size at all.

CDR3aa | CDR3nt | d_gene | j_gene | abundance | v_gene | len
CASRIGGGVGYTF | TGTGCCAGCAGGATAGGCGGGGGAGTCGGCTACACCTTC | - | TRBJ1-2 | - | TRBV9 | 13
CASGPGANVLTF | TGTGCCAGCGGCCCCGGGGCCAACGTCCTGACTTTC | - | TRBJ2-6 | - | TRBV12-3/TRBV12-4 | 12
CASSQVGVLGQPQHF | TGTGCCAGCAGCCAAGTAGGCGTTCTCGGTCAGCCCCAGCATTTT | - | TRBJ1-5 | many | TRBV6-1 | 15
CASSLMAGGGQETQYF | TGTGCCAGCAGCTTAATGGCGGGAGGAGGACAAGAGACCCAGTACTTC | TRBD2 | TRBJ2-5 | few | TRBV7-9 | 16
CASSTPNRRSAFF | TGTGCCAGTAGTACACCGAACAGGAGGTCGGCTTTCTTT | - | TRBJ1-1 | many | TRBV19 | 13
CASSLGQISATNEKLFF | TGTGCCAGCAGCTTAGGCCAGATTTCCGCAACTAATGAAAAACTGTTTTTT | - | TRBJ1-4 | - | TRBV7-8 | 17
CATSGAYNEQFF | TGTGCCACGAGCGGGGCCTACAATGAGCAGTTCTTC | TRBD2 | TRBJ2-1 | - | TRBV10-2 | 12
CASSLTGAFSGYTF | TGCGCCAGCAGCTTGACAGGGGCGTTTAGCGGCTACACCTTC | TRBD1 | TRBJ1-2 | - | TRBV5-1 | 14
CASSGTGDIETQYF | TGTGCCAGCTCTGGGACAGGGGATATAGAGACCCAGTACTTC | TRBD1 | TRBJ2-5 | - | TRBV25-1 | 14
CASSPPSRGPETQYF | TGTGCCAGCAGTCCCCCCAGTAGGGGGCCAGAGACCCAGTACTTC | TRBD1 | TRBJ2-5 | few | TRBV6-5 | 15
CASIAYSNSGANVLTF | TGTGCCAGTATCGCATACAGCAACTCTGGGGCCAACGTCCTGACTTTC | - | TRBJ2-6 | many | TRBV19 | 16
CSARERHNEKLFF | TGCAGTGCGCGGGAGCGTCATAATGAAAAACTGTTTTTT | - | TRBJ1-4 | once | TRBV20-1 | 13
CASSQLYQPQHF | TGTGCCAGCAGTCAACTTTATCAGCCCCAGCATTTT | - | TRBJ1-5 | many | TRBV6-1 | 12